Presented here are 7 T cell receptor beta chains from one specimen sequenced in a study of cytomegalovirus exposure and HLA in healthy donors. The table came from immunoSEQ multiplex PCR; TCRdb's copy has only in-frame clones and leaves some out. The table has more than 55,000 clones, 90% to 97% seen once; the top ten hold approximately 0.95%. The specimen was PBMCs. The receptors here all came from a man aged 18 to 29 in good health and CMV-seronegative.

In nucleotides, the CDR3 is TGTGCCAGCAGCTTCAGGGGGTCCACAGATACGCAGTATTTT. Translated, it gives CASSFRGSTDTQYF. The chain carries TRBV7-9 and TRBJ2-3, with 7 bases aligning to TRBD1. V shed 3 bases, J shed 2 bases, and the junction held 2 bases outside the gene matches. The CDR3 has 14 amino acids. Looked up from germline, CDR1 is SEHNR and CDR2 is FQNEAQ (reference sequence).

This chain uses TRBV10-3 with TRBJ2-2; 12 positions agree with TRBD2. The CDR3 contains 16 residues. The germline V gene has CDR1 ENHRY and CDR2 SYGVKD. V was clipped by 6 bases and J by 1 base; unmatched bases: 3. In nucleotides, the CDR3 is TGTGCCATCAGGGAGACTAGCGGGAGGAACACCGGGGAGCTGTTTTTT. This codes for CAIRETSGRNTGELFF.

V usage is TRBV6-1 and J usage is TRBJ1-4, with 8 bases aligning to TRBD1. The CDR3 consists of 15 residues. V lost 0 bases and J lost 8; bases outside the gene matches: 5. CDR1 MNHNS and CDR2 SASEGT come from the germline V gene. The CDR3 region is CASSEATGGGEKLFF. For the CDR3, the DNA is TGTGCCAGCAGTGAAGCCACAGGGGGAGGAGAAAAACTGTTTTTT.

J is TRBJ2-1 and V is TRBV4-3; TRBD2 matches at 10 bases. Germline V gene sequence: CDR1 LGHNA, CDR2 YSLEER. The CDR3 is made up of 19 amino acids. J gave up 0 bases and V 0 bases, and 8 bases lay outside the gene matches. CDR3 sequence: CASSQEGTSVGGSYNEQFF. The CDR3 DNA sequence: TGCGCCAGCAGCCAAGAGGGGACTAGCGTAGGAGGCTCCTACAATGAGCAGTTCTTC.

This clone was seen only once. This chain links TRBV29-1 with TRBJ2-7; 7 bases agree with TRBD2. Per germline, CDR1 SQVTM and CDR2 ANQGSEA. J lost 0 bases, V lost 5 bases, and 7 bases had no gene match. The CDR3 covers 14 residues. CDR3 nucleotide sequence: TGCAGCGTTCCGCGATCTAGCGGCTCCTACGAGCAGTACTTC. It codes for CSVPRSSGSYEQYF.

The chain links TRBV7-2 to TRBJ2-5, with TRBD2 matching over 8 bases. The CDR3 has 15 residues. After removal of 0 bases from V and 5 bases from J, the junction contained 5 bases not matched to a gene. The germline CDR1 and CDR2 sequences are SGHTA and FQGNSA. DNA of the CDR3: TGTGCCAGCAGCTTAGCCCGAGCGGGAGATGAGACCCAGTACTTC. Its translation is CASSLARAGDETQYF. Variable domain in full (rest from reference TRBV7-2 and TRBJ2-5): GAGVSQSPSNKVTEKGKDVELRCDPISGHTALYWYRQSLGQGLEFLIYFQGNSAPDKSGLPSDRFSAERTGGSVSTLTIQRTQQEDSAVYLCASSLARAGDETQYFGPGTRLLVL.

This chain links TRBV5-4 with TRBJ1-1, with D perhaps matching TRBD1 (5 bases). The CDR3 contains 11 residues. Between the trimmed V and J ends, which lost 0 bases and 9 bases, there was a span of 6 bases. Germline V gives CDR1 SGHNT, CDR2 YYREEE (reference sequence). The CDR3 nucleotides are TGTGCCAGCAGCTTGGGGGGCCAAGCTTTCTTT. It encodes CASSLGGQAFF.